Listed below are T cell receptor beta chains from one sample, sequenced in a study of T-cell reconstitution after alpha-beta-depleted transplantation in children. TCRdb reprocessed the PCR reads with MiXCR, giving one entry per CDR3 protein. The profile covers approximately 89,000 distinct CDR3 sequences, with roughly a sixth appearing a single time and around a fifth taken by the ten largest. The sample here was PBMCs, mostly from graft donor cells, taken 180 days after TCRalphabeta/CD19-depleted stem cell transplant. The receptors were gathered from a male patient between 2 and 15 years old who had a stem cell transplant for acute lymphoblastic leukemia, so the T cells may come from the graft donor. The conserved cysteine and the conserved F or W are not part of the CDR3 here. D genes are given only for firm matches. Expanded clones are given a class, and other clones once, few, many or no size at all.

v_call: TRBV5-1
clone_size: .
d_call: .
cdr3_aa: ASSLERYTGELF

v_call: TRBV28
clone_size: .
d_call: TRBD1
cdr3_aa: ASRGGRGPYEQY

v_call: TRBV20-1
clone_size: .
d_call: TRBD1
cdr3_aa: SGGDRLLPDTQY

v_call: TRBV7-9
clone_size: .
d_call: .
cdr3_aa: ASGYSTEAF

v_call: TRBV20-1
clone_size: .
d_call: .
cdr3_aa: SARDLDREWRVDTGELF

v_call: TRBV5-1
clone_size: few
d_call: .
cdr3_aa: ASSFGVGETQY

v_call: TRBV20-1
clone_size: few
d_call: TRBD1
cdr3_aa: SARVPGTGVVEQY

v_call: TRBV25-1
clone_size: .
d_call: TRBD1
cdr3_aa: ASSFGWTGNYGYT

v_call: TRBV18
clone_size: .
d_call: TRBD1
cdr3_aa: ASSPPKDRTNEQF

v_call: TRBV5-8
clone_size: .
d_call: .
cdr3_aa: ASSGTGEGNIQY

v_call: TRBV10-3
clone_size: few
d_call: TRBD1
cdr3_aa: AIRTDRSYEQY

v_call: TRBV2
clone_size: .
d_call: .
cdr3_aa: ASSVRGLSYEQY

v_call: TRBV15
clone_size: few
d_call: TRBD2
cdr3_aa: ATSRASGGATDTQY

v_call: TRBV21-1
clone_size: many
d_call: .
cdr3_aa: ARRESSASSYNEQF

v_call: TRBV28
clone_size: few
d_call: .
cdr3_aa: ASSPHTGIPYYNEQF

v_call: TRBV12-3/TRBV12-4
clone_size: once
d_call: .
cdr3_aa: ASSPGGRGAGELF

v_call: TRBV7-9
clone_size: few
d_call: .
cdr3_aa: ASSFVIGRDYGYT

v_call: TRBV12-3/TRBV12-4
clone_size: .
d_call: .
cdr3_aa: ASSLVVSNQPQH

v_call: TRBV29-1
clone_size: few
d_call: .
cdr3_aa: SVEGGRIDTQY

v_call: TRBV20-1
clone_size: .
d_call: TRBD2
cdr3_aa: SARDFPSGGYTDTQY

v_call: TRBV13
clone_size: .
d_call: TRBD1
cdr3_aa: ASSSNRDSQTKNIQY

v_call: TRBV12-3/TRBV12-4
clone_size: few
d_call: .
cdr3_aa: ASSLGTAGSLH

v_call: TRBV15
clone_size: .
d_call: TRBD1
cdr3_aa: ATSRTGVWVTEAF

v_call: TRBV29-1
clone_size: .
d_call: .
cdr3_aa: SVKGRQYSEQF

v_call: TRBV20-1
clone_size: few
d_call: .
cdr3_aa: SAGGGRASYEQY

v_call: TRBV10-2
clone_size: few
d_call: .
cdr3_aa: ASRRGKTEAF

v_call: TRBV7-6
clone_size: .
d_call: TRBD1
cdr3_aa: ASSVIGQGGYEQY

v_call: TRBV7-9
clone_size: .
d_call: .
cdr3_aa: ASSATRGETQY

v_call: TRBV27
clone_size: .
d_call: .
cdr3_aa: ASRGPYEQY

v_call: TRBV6-1
clone_size: .
d_call: .
cdr3_aa: ASSKTVNNQPQH

v_call: TRBV7-2
clone_size: .
d_call: .
cdr3_aa: ASSSRTSGHTGELF

v_call: TRBV7-8
clone_size: .
d_call: TRBD1
cdr3_aa: ASSMRTGEVKDEQF

v_call: TRBV7-6
clone_size: few
d_call: TRBD2
cdr3_aa: ASSLRTSGYNEQF

v_call: TRBV10-3
clone_size: .
d_call: TRBD1
cdr3_aa: ASQSGQGSGNTIY

v_call: TRBV20-1
clone_size: many
d_call: .
cdr3_aa: SASPPGLSNTEAF

v_call: TRBV4-2
clone_size: few
d_call: TRBD1
cdr3_aa: ASSRDRGAGANVLT

v_call: TRBV5-1
clone_size: few
d_call: TRBD2
cdr3_aa: ASSLAPTSGGEADTQY